This entry features one T cell receptor beta chain sequence. This clonotype was detected many times. The antigen this receptor binds is unknown. No much larger clone exists at a distance of one base, and base qualities are not known. The TCR beta CDR3 regions were amplified from the RNA transcripts. The TCR CDR3 was subjected to a first round of RT-PCR using the HTBI primer set and the Qiagen OneStep RT-PCR kit. Libraries were constructed in a second round of multiplex PCR, after which size selection and purification were carried out. The libraries were sequenced on an Illumina HiSeq2000 using paired-end 100 bp reads. Per the source publication's procedure: SOAPnuke was used to process the raw data, with reads discarded if the reads contained adapters or uncalled bases, had a mean Phred below 15, or lacked an exact constant-primer or identifier match. COPE v1.2.5 was used to merge high-quality paired reads, and clonotypes were defined as unique nucleotide sequences. MiTCR v1.1 was used to align the clonotypes against IMGT TRBV, TRBD and TRBJ reference segments. The analysis included only V-J combinations with a frequency above 0.0001, which together covered 99% to 99.2% of the repertoires. The TCS score was defined as F50 (clonal expansion) divided by E x V (chaos), with BLOSUM62-based TCRdist calculated between CDR3 peptides within each V-J. Welch's t-statistics and random forest reduced roughly 500 V-J features to about 13, which were used in a naive Bayes classifier (R e1071). TCRdb trimmed public reads at Q25 via fastp, called clones via MiXCR and kept in-frame beta chains. Entries that share a CDR3 protein sequence are merged under the most common genes and DNA. For this entry, the V and J calls and clone size follow TCRdb and not the study's own pipeline. For this sample there are 500,000 or so distinct CDR3 sequences; roughly 18% appear just once. The top ten clones comprise 17% of the sample.

Based on the germline V gene, the CDR1 and CDR2 sequences are MNHNS and SASEGT. Cut back by 10 bases and 2 bases, the V and J ends lie 15 bases apart. The CDR3 goes from the cysteine to the phenylalanine over 13 residues. Just CDR3 DNA is preserved here, 39 bases in frame from base 1. The data were obtained in a study of T cells in Graves' hyperthyroidism and ophthalmopathy (dated by TCRdb to between 2019 and 2020). In the study overall: Peripheral blood was sampled at the time of initial diagnosis, prior to any treatment. To identify TCR V-J signatures that set the groups apart, the researchers used a discovery cohort of 100 or so patients, made up of around 42 with Graves' ophthalmopathy and 55 to 65 with stable Graves' hyperthyroidism. An independent validation cohort of under 20 hyperthyroidism patients and more than 15 patients who later progressed to ophthalmopathy tested prospective prediction of ophthalmopathy. The roughly 100 discovery patients were randomly divided into training and test sets at a 7:3 ratio. In addition, the study compared T-cell repertoires in thyroid tissue and in blood from several Graves' hyperthyroidism patients. After sampling, hyperthyroidism patients received methimazole starting at 30 mg daily, and ophthalmopathy patients received high-dose intravenous methylprednisolone. According to the paper, TCR Vbeta CDR3 sequencing was carried out on about 140 peripheral blood samples, which came from around 43 ophthalmopathy, around 74 hyperthyroidism and approximately 17 progressor patients.

Ophthalmopathy patients had moderately to severely active disease, with a Clinical Activity Score of 3 or more, a NOSPECS grade of 4 or more, and a disease duration of less than 3 months. Patients with uncontrolled infections, other autoimmune diseases, pregnancy or lactation were excluded. Diagnoses were based on clinical symptoms, serum thyroxine and TRAb, thyroid ultrasound and orbital computed tomography. Ficoll-Paque density gradient centrifugation was used to isolate PBMCs from about 10 ml of fresh peripheral blood. Total RNA was extracted using Trizol reagent, and RNA quality was assessed on an Agilent 2100 Bioanalyzer. What the work shows at the level of the full study, not this receptor alone: In validation, the model predicted progression to ophthalmopathy a median of around six months before onset, with 65% to 71% sensitivity and almost 75% specificity. A model built on a 13 V-J signature distinguished ophthalmopathy from stable hyperthyroidism, reaching approximately 89% sensitivity and about 81% specificity in cross-validation and 80%/75% in testing. Blood samples also contained most of the expanded thyroid clonotypes (frequency above 0.001), which suggests that blood repertoires may reflect thyroid immune responses. No statistical method was used to fix the sample size in advance, and group allocation was not hidden from the investigators.

The receptor was isolated from a young woman with Graves' ophthalmopathy. The sequencing sample was made of blood. The V and J segments used are TRBV6-1 and TRBJ2-7, with TRBD2 as a weak D call on 5 bases. At the DNA level, the sequence is TGTGCCACCCTCGGACTCGTTACCTACGAGCAGTACTTC. The encoded protein is CATLGLVTYEQYF.